These 27 T cell receptor beta chains were sequenced from one sample in a study of cytomegalovirus exposure and HLA in healthy donors. TCRdb's table, derived via immunoSEQ multiplex PCR, lists solely in-frame clones and lacks some. The profile shows 150,000 to 250,000 clones, about 79% of them singletons. Input material: PBMCs. The origin of the receptors is a woman younger than 45 in good health and CMV-seropositive.

The V and J genes are TRBV11-2 and TRBJ1-1; D perhaps matches TRBD1 (6 bases). The CDR3 spans 13 residues. The germline gives CDR1 SGHAT, CDR2 FQNNGV. Trimming stripped 6 bases from V and 3 bases from J, with 11 bases between. The CDR3 region is CASSRTVDTEAFF. As DNA, the CDR3 is TGTGCCAGCAGTAGGACAGTGGACACTGAAGCTTTCTTT.

The V and J genes are TRBV6-1 and TRBJ1-5; no clear D gene. This CDR3 is built from 15 residues. From germline, CDR1 is MNHNS and CDR2 SASEGT. V lost 2 bases, J lost 3 bases, and 11 bases lay in between. The CDR3 protein is CASSELWSVNQPQHF. In DNA, the CDR3 is TGTGCCAGCAGTGAATTATGGTCAGTCAATCAGCCCCAGCATTTT.

The J gene is TRBJ2-1, the V gene TRBV5-4; TRBD2 aligns across 11 bases. CDR3 length equals 15 residues. The V gene end was trimmed by 5 bases and the J gene end by 6 bases; junction bases not matched to a gene: 7. In germline, CDR1 is SGHNT, CDR2 YYREEE (reference sequence). The CDR3 spells CASSLAGGPGNEQFF. The CDR3 nucleotides are TGTGCCAGCAGTTTAGCGGGAGGGCCTGGCAATGAGCAGTTCTTC.

The chain couples TRBV29-1 to TRBJ1-5; TRBD1 matches at 9 bases. The V segment lost 7 bases and the J segment 2 bases; nucleotides outside the gene matches: 3. CDR1 and CDR2 from the germline V gene are SQVTM and ANQGSEA. This CDR3 comprises 13 residues. CDR3: CSAGDRGNQPQHF. CDR3 DNA: TGCAGCGCCGGGGACAGGGGCAATCAGCCCCAGCATTTT.

Notes on this clone: This same CDR3 is encoded by further DNA sequences in the sample. The chain uses TRBV29-1 and TRBJ2-7; 10 nucleotides agree with TRBD2. V was clipped by 3 bases and J by 4 bases; unmatched bases: 3. Germline CDR1 and CDR2: SQVTM and ANQGSEA. The length of the CDR3 is 13 residues. The CDR3 region is CSVESSGGYEQYF. Written as DNA, the CDR3 is TGCAGCGTTGAGTCTAGCGGGGGATACGAGCAGTACTTC.

The chain employs TRBV6-5 and TRBJ1-1, with D tentatively TRBD1 (6 bases). Trimming removed 6 bases from V and 6 bases from J, with 14 bases in between. This CDR3 has 13 amino acids. Germline-derived CDR1 and CDR2 are MNHEY and SVGAGI. CDR3 residues: CASRLNRDPEAFF. The CDR3 DNA follows: TGTGCCAGCAGATTGAACAGGGATCCTGAAGCTTTCTTT.

V gene TRBV9 combines with J gene TRBJ1-1; perhaps TRBD1 as D (5 bases). CDR1 is SGDLS, CDR2 YYNGEE, per germline. This CDR3 has 14 amino acids. The germline V and J ends were trimmed by 3 bases and 1 base, with 10 bases remaining between them. CDR3 DNA sequence: TGTGCCAGCAGCGCGGGGGGAGGGAACACTGAAGCTTTCTTT. This gives the protein CASSAGGGNTEAFF.

This clone came up once. This chain uses TRBV5-1 with TRBJ2-3; a weak D match, TRBD2 (5 bases). Germline CDR1 and CDR2: SGHRS and YFSETQ. V dropped 2 bases and J dropped 1 base, with 5 bases sitting between them. This CDR3 has 13 amino acids. CDR3: CASSFGGTDTQYF. The CDR3 DNA is TGCGCCAGCAGCTTCGGGGGCACAGATACGCAGTATTTT.

The chain recombines TRBV15 with TRBJ1-3; D is perhaps TRBD1 (5 bases). CDR1 is LNHNV and CDR2 is YYDKDF in the germline V gene (reference sequence). The V gene lost 3 bases and the J gene lost 2 bases, with 17 bases spanning the gap. The CDR3 extends over 17 amino acids. The CDR3 sequence is CATSREGTGLTGNTIYF. The CDR3 bases are TGTGCCACCAGCAGGGAGGGGACGGGCTTGACTGGAAACACCATATATTTT.

V and J are TRBV6-5 and TRBJ1-1, with TRBD1 as a possible D gene (5 bases). CDR1 is MNHEY and CDR2 is SVGAGI in the germline V gene. Trimming stripped 5 bases from V and 4 bases from J, with 17 bases between. This CDR3 spans 15 amino acids. The CDR3: CASSRGSLVSTEAFF. The CDR3 DNA is TGTGCCAGCAGTAGGGGAAGCCTGGTGAGCACTGAAGCTTTCTTT.

This clone was picked up a small number of times. The chain links TRBV1 to TRBJ1-2; the table calls TRBD1, which could not be checked here. TRBV1 has pseudogene status. The CDR3 runs 14 residues. The CDR3 loop reads CTSSQDQQGSGYTF. CDR3 nucleotides: TGCACCAGCAGCCAAGATCAACAGGGAAGTGGCTACACCTTC.

The chain has TRBV6-1 and TRBJ2-3, with 8 bases identical to TRBD1. CDR1 is MNHNS and CDR2 is SASEGT in the germline V gene. Unmatched junction bases numbered 7, after V lost 8 bases and J lost 0 bases. The CDR3 runs 15 residues. In DNA, the CDR3 is TGTGCCAGCCGGTTCGGACAGGGTAGCACAGATACGCAGTATTTT. It yields the protein CASRFGQGSTDTQYF.

This chain links TRBV2 with TRBJ2-7; 13 bases map to TRBD2. This CDR3 has 17 amino acids. J lost 3 bases, V lost 4 bases, and 9 bases had no gene match. Germline V gene lookup returns CDR1 SNHLY and CDR2 FYNNEI. CDR3 bases: TGTGCCAGCAGTGGACTAGCGGGAGGTTCTTCCGGCTACGAGCAGTACTTC. Translation gives CASSGLAGGSSGYEQYF.

The chain combines TRBV6-5 with TRBJ1-2; maybe TRBD1 (6 bases). The germline V gene encodes CDR1 MNHEY and CDR2 SVGAGI. The CDR3 extends over 15 amino acids. V was clipped by 4 bases and J by 0 bases, with 12 bases between them. The CDR3 loop is CASSLGGGPNYGYTF. CDR3 nucleotide sequence: TGTGCCAGCAGTTTGGGGGGGGGCCCTAACTATGGCTACACCTTC.

The gene calls are TRBV2 and TRBJ1-2, with 7 bases lining up with TRBD1. Germline V gives CDR1 SNHLY, CDR2 FYNNEI. The V gene end was trimmed by 4 bases and the J gene end by 7 bases; junction bases not matched to a gene: 6. This CDR3 is 13 amino acids long. The CDR3 DNA sequence: TGTGCCAGCAGTGCCAAGGGGGCCGGTGGCTACACCTTC. This encodes CASSAKGAGGYTF.

The rearrangement uses TRBV19 and TRBJ2-3, with 10 bases that match TRBD2. This CDR3 is built from 15 residues. The V gene's germline CDR1 is LNHDA and CDR2 SQIVND (reference sequence). V lost 6 bases to trimming and J lost 0 bases; unmatched junction nucleotides: 3. In DNA, the CDR3 is TGTGCCAGTAGCGAGACTAGCGGGAGCACAGATACGCAGTATTTT. Translated: CASSETSGSTDTQYF.

The V gene is TRBV7-3, the J gene TRBJ2-6, with 8 bases that match TRBD1. With V trimmed by 3 bases and J by 0 bases, 1 base remained unmatched. Germline assignment: CDR1 SGHTA and CDR2 FQGTGA. The CDR3 totals 16 residues. CDR3 region: CASSFTGGSGANVLTF. In DNA form, the CDR3 reads TGTGCCAGCAGCTTCACAGGGGGCTCTGGGGCCAACGTCCTGACTTTC.

The rearrangement links TRBV19 to TRBJ2-5; TRBD1 might be the D (6 bases). Looked up from germline, CDR1 is LNHDA and CDR2 is SQIVND (reference sequence). The CDR3 is 13 residues long. Trimming shortened V by 5 bases and J by 2 bases, and 9 bases separated the two germline ends. CDR3 in amino acids: CASSLGTQETQYF. Here the CDR3 DNA reads TGTGCCAGTAGTTTGGGGACACAAGAGACCCAGTACTTC. Complete variable domain (other parts from reference TRBV19 and TRBJ2-5): DGGITQSPKYLFRKEGQNVTLSCEQNLNHDAMYWYRQDPGQGLRLIYYSQIVNDFQKGDIAEGYSVSREKKESFPLTVTSAQKNPTAFYLCASSLGTQETQYFGPGTRLLVL.

The rearrangement uses TRBV10-3 and TRBJ2-1; 10 bases are shared with TRBD1. V lost 6 bases to trimming and J lost 8 bases; unmatched junction nucleotides: 10. Germline assignment: CDR1 ENHRY and CDR2 SYGVKD. The CDR3 has 15 residues. CDR3 in DNA: TGTGCCATCAGCTCCGGGACAGGGGCTGGGGATGAGCAGTTCTTC. The encoded protein is CAISSGTGAGDEQFF.

This rearrangement joins TRBV23-1 to TRBJ1-2; 7 bases fit TRBD1. TRBV23-1 is recorded as an ORF, its role being uncertain. The CDR3 runs 13 residues. Trimming removed 7 bases from V and 5 bases from J; junction bases left unmatched: 7. CDR3 sequence (DNA): TGCGCCAGCAATGGGGACAGCCTATATGGCTACACCTTC. Its translation is CASNGDSLYGYTF.

This chain uses TRBV5-1 with TRBJ1-1; 10 bases map to TRBD1. Germline V gene lookup returns CDR1 SGHRS and CDR2 YFSETQ. J gave up 3 bases and V 3 bases, and 8 bases lay outside the gene matches. The CDR3 is 16 amino acids. The CDR3 here is CASSWRDRGSHTEAFF. The CDR3 DNA is TGCGCCAGCAGCTGGAGGGACAGGGGTTCACACACTGAAGCTTTCTTT.

The rearrangement links TRBV27 to TRBJ2-7; a possible D gene is TRBD1 (6 bases). The V end lost 6 bases, the J end lost 3 bases, and 18 bases lay between the germline ends. The germline V gene has CDR1 MNHEY and CDR2 SMNVEV (reference sequence). This CDR3 has 15 amino acids. The CDR3 nucleotides read TGTGCCAGCAGCTTTCGCAGGGGTTTCGGCTACGAGCAGTACTTC. It is translated as CASSFRRGFGYEQYF.

The chain uses TRBV13 and TRBJ2-6; possibly TRBD1 for D (6 bases). V lost 5 bases and J lost 8, with 13 bases in between. Germline values: CDR1 PRHDT, CDR2 FYEKMQ (reference sequence). CDR3 length equals 14 residues. This chain's CDR3 is CASSRRDNPNVLTF. As DNA, the CDR3 is TGTGCCAGCAGCCGCCGGGACAATCCCAACGTCCTGACTTTC.

The CDR3 spells CATSRGGHTYEQYF. The DNA for the CDR3 is TGTGCCACCAGCAGAGGTGGACATACCTACGAGCAGTACTTC. The chain links TRBV15 to TRBJ2-7; maybe TRBD1 (5 bases). Germline V lookup: CDR1 LNHNV, CDR2 YYDKDF (reference sequence). V shed 1 base and J shed 2 bases, with 9 bases lying between them. The CDR3 extends over 14 amino acids.

This chain links TRBV5-4 with TRBJ1-2; TRBD1 aligns across 8 bases. This CDR3 is 13 amino acids long. In germline, CDR1 is SGHNT, CDR2 YYREEE (reference sequence). With 4 bases clipped from V and 4 bases from J, the junction kept 3 bases outside the gene matches. DNA of the CDR3: TGTGCCAGCAGCGACAGGGGTGGCTATGGCTACACCTTC. This codes for CASSDRGGYGYTF.

The table lists this clone with many counts. The chain joins TRBV15 to TRBJ1-5; TRBD1 matches 7 bases. Germline trimming cut 3 bases from V and 6 bases from J; bases unmatched to any gene: 5. The CDR3 is 14 residues long. CDR1 and CDR2 (germline): LNHNV, YYDKDF (reference sequence). CDR3 nucleotide sequence: TGTGCCACCAGCAGTCAGAGGGGGCCTCAGCCCCAGCATTTT. It is translated as CATSSQRGPQPQHF.

This clone has only a few counts. Other DNA sequences in this specimen translate into the identical CDR3. This rearrangement joins TRBV6-5 to TRBJ1-1; D not certain. CDR3 length: 12 residues. V was cut by 4 bases and J by 4 bases, with 7 bases left in between. Germline-derived CDR1 and CDR2 are MNHEY and SVGAGI. CDR3 DNA: TGTGCCAGCAGTTTTGGCGGCACTGAAGCTTTCTTT. Encoded protein: CASSFGGTEAFF.